The entry below describes one T cell receptor (beta chain). Its antigen is not yet known. No base quality information exists; no much larger clone differs at one position. The library was produced with the immunoSEQ multiplex PCR assay. This immuneACCESS table, as held by TCRdb, lists in-frame sequences with V and J called but not all clones. Of the missing ones, under half trace to an unresolved V gene in checked studies; the others have no known cause. For this sample the table gives over 35,000 clones, of which nearly 90% were detected only once. Over 0.85% of the sample is taken by the ten largest. Counted from cysteine to phenylalanine, this CDR3 has 12 amino acids. Here the CDR3 DNA is all that survives: 36 bases in frame from base 1. CDR1 ENHRY and CDR2 SYGVKD were looked up in the germline V gene. Trimming removed 2 bases from V and 5 bases from J, leaving 6 bases between the germline ends.

This record comes from a study of T cell changes during pregnancy in multiple sclerosis (dated by TCRdb to between 2018 and 2021). About the study as a whole: The study looked at changes in the T cell repertoire across pregnancy in women with multiple sclerosis.

Here the chain combines TRBV10-3 and TRBJ1-1, with no confidently assigned D gene. Specimen: CD4+ T cells from peripheral blood mononuclear cells, collected after pregnancy. This receptor was obtained from a female donor with multiple sclerosis, enrolled in a pregnancy study. The DNA sequence is as follows: TGTGCCATCAGTGAGGCGGGAACTGAAGCTTTCTTT. It is translated as CAISEAGTEAFF.